One sample yielded the 17 T cell receptor beta chains listed below, sequenced in a study of shared clonotypes between healthy human individuals. Generated by immunoSEQ multiplex PCR, the TCRdb table keeps only in-frame clones and is missing some. The sample yields 1,100,000 or so clones, around 82% seen once. The specimen sequenced was memory CD4+ T cells from PBMCs. Subset given: CD45RA-negative fraction. All receptors come from a man aged 18 to 35 in good health. Some clones in this sample may be carry-over from other donors' samples.

The CDR3 reads CASSIGGAGADTQYF. The CDR3 coding sequence is TGTGCCAGTAGTATCGGGGGAGCGGGCGCAGATACGCAGTATTTT. The V and J genes are TRBV19 and TRBJ2-3, with D possibly matching TRBD2 (6 bases). Germline values: CDR1 LNHDA, CDR2 SQIVND (reference sequence). This CDR3 region has 15 residues. The V and J ends lost 3 bases and 4 bases respectively, with 14 bases between them.

This clone was seen just once. This chain uses TRBV7-8 with TRBJ1-3; 10 bases agree with TRBD1. The germline gives CDR1 SGHVS, CDR2 FQNEAQ. The CDR3 runs to 18 residues. V lost 5 bases and J lost 0; bases outside the gene matches: 10. Written as DNA, the CDR3 is TGTGCCAGCAGCCAACCCGGGACAGGGGTTCGCTCTGGAAACACCATATATTTT. It translates to CASSQPGTGVRSGNTIYF.

The V and J genes are TRBV14 and TRBJ2-1; the match to TRBD2 covers 8 bases. With 5 bases clipped from V and 3 bases from J, the junction kept 6 bases outside the gene matches. The CDR3 sequence is 15 residues long. The germline gives CDR1 SGHDN, CDR2 FVKESK. The CDR3 loop is CASSGSGGFYNEQFF. The CDR3 region has the DNA TGTGCCAGCAGCGGAAGCGGGGGTTTCTACAATGAGCAGTTCTTC.

The rearrangement uses TRBV5-4 and TRBJ2-7; tentative D call: TRBD2 (6 bases). Germline-derived CDR1 and CDR2 are SGHNT and YYREEE (reference sequence). The CDR3 is 15 residues long. Deletions cut 0 bases from V and 2 bases from J, with 12 bases between. The CDR3: CASSLGGVLAYEQYF. CDR3 coding DNA: TGTGCCAGCAGCTTGGGGGGGGTTTTGGCCTACGAGCAGTACTTC. The entire variable domain, with the rest obtained from reference TRBV5-4 and TRBJ2-7, is as follows: ETGVTQSPTHLIKTRGQQVTLRCSSQSGHNTVSWYQQALGQGPQFIFQYYREEENGRGNFPPRFSGLQFPNYSSELNVNALELDDSALYLCASSLGGVLAYEQYFGPGTRLTVT.

For this clone: Distinct nucleotide sequences in the sample also encode this CDR3. V is TRBV7-3 and J is TRBJ2-1; TRBD2 matches 14 bases. J gave up 9 bases and V 5 bases, and 6 bases lay outside the gene matches. The germline V gene encodes CDR1 SGHTA and CDR2 FQGTGA. This CDR3 comprises 15 residues. The CDR3 protein is CASSPGLAGVGEQFF. The CDR3 bases are TGTGCCAGCAGCCCGGGACTAGCGGGAGTGGGTGAGCAGTTCTTC.

As for this clone: Other nucleotide sequences from this sample produce the same CDR3. The chain uses TRBV7-2 and TRBJ2-4; D not certain. Germline CDR1 reads SGHTA; CDR2 reads FQGNSA. V lost 0 bases and J lost 0, with 6 bases in between. This CDR3 has 15 residues. The CDR3, as DNA: TGTGCCAGCAGCTTAGCGGGCCCAGCCAAAAACATTCAGTACTTC. This encodes CASSLAGPAKNIQYF. Based on the CDR3 plus reference TRBV7-2 and TRBJ2-4, the full variable domain is GAGVSQSPSNKVTEKGKDVELRCDPISGHTALYWYRQSLGQGLEFLIYFQGNSAPDKSGLPSDRFSAERTGGSVSTLTIQRTQQEDSAVYLCASSLAGPAKNIQYFGAGTRLSVL.

The chain employs TRBV2 and TRBJ2-6, with D perhaps TRBD1 or TRBD2 (6 bases each). Germline values: CDR1 SNHLY, CDR2 FYNNEI. The CDR3 covers 17 residues. V shed 7 bases and J shed 0 bases, with 16 bases lying between them. CDR3 loop: CASTNKGGASGANVLTF. Here the CDR3 DNA reads TGTGCCAGCACTAATAAGGGGGGCGCCTCTGGGGCCAACGTCCTGACTTTC. Looking up the rest from reference TRBV2 and TRBJ2-6 gives the full variable domain: EPEVTQTPSHQVTQMGQEVILRCVPISNHLYFYWYRQILGQKVEFLVSFYNNEISEKSEIFDDQFSVERPDGSNFTLKIRSTKLEDSAMYFCASTNKGGASGANVLTFGAGSRLTVL.

In the case of this clone: The identical CDR3 is also encoded by other nucleotide sequences in the sample. The chain joins TRBV5-4 to TRBJ2-5; D ambiguous. V was cut by 2 bases and J by 5 bases, with 10 bases left in between. The CDR3 covers 13 residues. The germline gives CDR1 SGHNT, CDR2 YYREEE (reference sequence). CDR3 sequence (DNA): TGTGCCAGCAGCTTTCTGGCGTCGGAGACCCAGTACTTC. Protein product: CASSFLASETQYF.

The chain joins TRBV9 to TRBJ2-1; 16 positions agree with TRBD2. Germline V gene lookup returns CDR1 SGDLS and CDR2 YYNGEE. This CDR3 contains 21 residues. Losses at the gene ends were 1 base for V and 5 bases for J; bases not matched to a gene: 15. The CDR3 nucleotides read TGTGCCAGCAGCGTACTGTGGCGAACGGGACTAGCGGGAGGGGACCACAATGAGCAGTTCTTC. Translation: CASSVLWRTGLAGGDHNEQFF.

V gene TRBV6-5 combines with J gene TRBJ2-7, with D perhaps matching TRBD2 (6 bases). The CDR3 totals 15 residues. Per germline, CDR1 MNHEY and CDR2 SVGAGI. V lost 6 bases, J lost 0 bases, and 15 bases lay in between. The CDR3 reads CASRMRDLSSYEQYF. CDR3 bases: TGTGCCAGCAGAATGAGGGACTTGAGCTCCTACGAGCAGTACTTC.

The rearrangement uses TRBV7-2 and TRBJ2-3; D possibly corresponds to TRBD2 (5 bases). Deletions cut 4 bases from V and 1 base from J, with 15 bases between. CDR1 is SGHTA, CDR2 FQGNSA, per germline. The CDR3 extends over 16 amino acids. The CDR3 coding sequence is TGTGCCAGCAGCTCCCAGCGGTCCAGCGGCACAGATACGCAGTATTTT. Its protein is CASSSQRSSGTDTQYF.

The chain joins TRBV5-1 to TRBJ2-3, with 8 bases lining up with TRBD2. The CDR3 consists of 16 residues. Trimming removed 1 base from V and 6 bases from J; junction bases left unmatched: 10. Germline V lookup: CDR1 SGHRS, CDR2 YFSETQ. The CDR3 reads CASSLRAAGVTDTQYF. Written as DNA, the CDR3 is TGCGCCAGCAGCTTGCGGGCAGCGGGAGTTACCGATACGCAGTATTTT.

This chain connects TRBV29-1 to TRBJ1-1; tentative D call: TRBD1 (5 bases). Germline V gives CDR1 SQVTM, CDR2 ANQGSEA. Trimming left V 6 bases short and J 5 bases short, with 19 bases between. The CDR3 totals 14 residues. CDR3 region: CSVERQLKRTEAFF. The CDR3, as DNA: TGCAGCGTGGAGAGACAGCTGAAAAGGACTGAAGCTTTCTTT.

The sample holds one count of this clone. This rearrangement joins TRBV6-5 to TRBJ1-3, with D perhaps matching TRBD1 (6 bases). The length of the CDR3 is 15 residues. Trimming pared 6 bases from V and 0 bases from J, leaving 12 bases between. CDR1 and CDR2 (germline): MNHEY, SVGAGI. CDR3 coding DNA: TGTGCCAGCAGCCGACAGGTGGGCTCTGGAAACACCATATATTTT. The encoded protein is CASSRQVGSGNTIYF.

This clone has a handful of counts. This CDR3 reads CASSLAPWNSGANVLTF. CDR3 in DNA: TGTGCCAGCAGCTTGGCCCCATGGAACTCTGGGGCCAACGTCCTGACTTTC. The V and J genes are TRBV5-5 and TRBJ2-6; D is ambiguous. This CDR3 spans 17 amino acids. Germline values: CDR1 SGHKS, CDR2 YYEKEE (reference sequence). V gave up 0 bases and J gave up 0 bases, with 10 bases separating them.

The chain recombines TRBV5-8 with TRBJ2-2; D may match TRBD1 or TRBD2 (6 bases each). This CDR3 is 16 amino acids long. Trimming stripped 0 bases from V and 4 bases from J, with 13 bases between. Per the germline V gene, CDR1 is SGHTS and CDR2 is YDEGEE. The CDR3 here is CASSLDARGGTGELFF. In DNA form, the CDR3 reads TGTGCCAGCAGCTTGGATGCCAGGGGAGGCACCGGGGAGCTGTTTTTT.

Comments on this clone: The sample holds other DNA sequences that translate to the same CDR3. The rearrangement uses TRBV18 and TRBJ1-1; D is ambiguous. CDR1 KGHSH and CDR2 LQKENI come from the germline V gene. The CDR3 runs 13 residues. Trimming shortened V by 1 base and J by 5 bases, and 8 bases separated the two germline ends. The CDR3 DNA follows: TGTGCCAGCTCACCACAGGGCCGGACTGAAGCTTTCTTT. Its protein product is CASSPQGRTEAFF.